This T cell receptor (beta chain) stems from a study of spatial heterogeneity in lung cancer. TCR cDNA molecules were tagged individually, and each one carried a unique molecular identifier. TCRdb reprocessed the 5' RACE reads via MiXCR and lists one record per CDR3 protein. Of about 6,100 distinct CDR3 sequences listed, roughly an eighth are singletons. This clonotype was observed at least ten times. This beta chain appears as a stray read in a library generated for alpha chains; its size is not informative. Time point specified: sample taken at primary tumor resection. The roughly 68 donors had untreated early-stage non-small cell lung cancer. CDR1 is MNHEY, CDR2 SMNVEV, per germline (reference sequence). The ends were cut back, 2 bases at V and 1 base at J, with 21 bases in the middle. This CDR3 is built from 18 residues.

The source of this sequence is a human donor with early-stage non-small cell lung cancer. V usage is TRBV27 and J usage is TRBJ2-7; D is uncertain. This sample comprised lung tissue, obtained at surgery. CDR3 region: CASSLRSGGIAGSYEQYF. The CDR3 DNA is TGTGCCAGCAGTTTAAGGTCCGGCGGAATAGCTGGTTCCTACGAGCAGTACTTC.